The rows below give T cell receptor beta chains drawn from one sample of a study of lymphopenia after photon versus proton radiotherapy. Sequencing was performed with immunoSEQ multiplex PCR; in TCRdb, only in-frame clones are kept and a portion is missing. The data show almost 25,000 clones, about 82% seen once. The sample in question was peripheral blood, obtained from a patient treated with proton-based radiotherapy. Every receptor here comes from a woman aged 70-85 years with pancreatic cancer. CDR3s include the opening cysteine and the closing phenylalanine or tryptophan. The D gene is left open where the match is weak. Some rows have no size entry. The others give once, few or many, or a class for an expanded clone.

V gene: TRBV19
D gene: TRBD1
J gene: TRBJ2-3
clone size: few
CDR3 protein: CASSPGQSDTQYF
CDR3 DNA: TGTGCCAGTAGTCCGGGACAGTCAGATACGCAGTATTTT

V gene: TRBV6-1
D gene: NA
J gene: TRBJ1-1
clone size: NA
CDR3 protein: CASSGLNTEAFF
CDR3 DNA: TGTGCCAGCAGTGGCCTTAACACTGAAGCTTTCTTT

V gene: TRBV28
D gene: NA
J gene: TRBJ2-7
clone size: once
CDR3 protein: CASREVGGSYEQYF
CDR3 DNA: TGTGCCAGCAGAGAGGTAGGGGGTAGTTACGAGCAGTACTTC

V gene: TRBV7-8
D gene: NA
J gene: TRBJ1-2
clone size: medium-sized
CDR3 protein: CASSLVGDGYTF
CDR3 DNA: TGTGCCAGCAGCTTAGTAGGGGATGGCTACACCTTC

V gene: TRBV30
D gene: TRBD1
J gene: TRBJ1-2
clone size: NA
CDR3 protein: CAWSSEGTVNYGYTF
CDR3 DNA: TGTGCCTGGAGCTCTGAGGGGACAGTCAACTATGGCTACACCTTC

V gene: TRBV18
D gene: TRBD1
J gene: TRBJ2-6
clone size: NA
CDR3 protein: CASQPGQTFSGANVLTF
CDR3 DNA: TGTGCCAGCCAACCGGGACAGACTTTCTCTGGGGCCAACGTCCTGACTTTC

V gene: TRBV4-1
D gene: TRBD2
J gene: TRBJ2-7
clone size: NA
CDR3 protein: CASSQTLEAGGLYEQYF
CDR3 DNA: TGCGCCAGCAGCCAAACCCTTGAAGCGGGAGGGCTGTACGAGCAGTACTTC

V gene: TRBV5-1
D gene: NA
J gene: TRBJ1-4
clone size: NA
CDR3 protein: CASSLETANEKLFF
CDR3 DNA: TGCGCCAGCAGCTTGGAGACAGCTAATGAAAAACTGTTTTTT

V gene: TRBV5-1
D gene: TRBD2
J gene: TRBJ2-3
clone size: NA
CDR3 protein: CASSLGPAGYTDTQYF
CDR3 DNA: TGCGCCAGCAGCTTGGGACCAGCGGGATACACAGATACGCAGTATTTT

V gene: TRBV5-6
D gene: TRBD2
J gene: TRBJ2-1
clone size: NA
CDR3 protein: CASSPSGGSPFYNEQFF
CDR3 DNA: TGTGCCAGCAGCCCTAGCGGGGGATCCCCTTTCTACAATGAGCAGTTCTTC

V gene: TRBV6-4
D gene: NA
J gene: TRBJ1-5
clone size: few
CDR3 protein: CASSLGQNQPQHF
CDR3 DNA: TGTGCCAGCAGTCTCGGACAGAATCAGCCCCAGCATTTT

V gene: TRBV5-1
D gene: TRBD2
J gene: TRBJ2-3
clone size: NA
CDR3 protein: CASSLEGLGRYF
CDR3 DNA: TGCGCCAGCAGCTTGGAGGGACTAGGTAGATATTTT

V gene: TRBV28
D gene: NA
J gene: TRBJ2-3
clone size: NA
CDR3 protein: CASSSRDSVRGTDTQYF
CDR3 DNA: TGTGCCAGCAGTTCCCGGGACTCCGTTAGGGGCACAGATACGCAGTATTTT

V gene: TRBV5-1
D gene: NA
J gene: TRBJ2-1
clone size: few
CDR3 protein: CASRGEYNEQFF
CDR3 DNA: TGCGCCAGCAGGGGGGAGTACAATGAGCAGTTCTTC

V gene: TRBV7-2
D gene: TRBD2
J gene: TRBJ2-1
clone size: NA
CDR3 protein: CASSLGRLAGEQFF
CDR3 DNA: TGTGCCAGCAGCTTAGGTCGACTAGCCGGTGAGCAGTTCTTC

V gene: TRBV5-4
D gene: TRBD1
J gene: TRBJ2-6
clone size: NA
CDR3 protein: CATKDRQGTGANVLTF
CDR3 DNA: TGTGCCACGAAGGACCGACAGGGGACCGGGGCCAACGTCCTGACTTTC

V gene: TRBV19
D gene: NA
J gene: TRBJ2-1
clone size: NA
CDR3 protein: CASSLSRGTAGDEQFF
CDR3 DNA: TGTGCCAGTAGCCTAAGTAGGGGGACTGCTGGTGATGAGCAGTTCTTC

V gene: TRBV28
D gene: NA
J gene: TRBJ1-4
clone size: few
CDR3 protein: CASSTNEKLFF
CDR3 DNA: TGTGCCAGCAGTACTAATGAAAAACTGTTTTTT

V gene: TRBV6-1
D gene: TRBD1
J gene: TRBJ1-2
clone size: NA
CDR3 protein: CASSEAGVGQAISSLRYYGYTF
CDR3 DNA: TGTGCCAGCAGTGAAGCGGGGGTGGGACAGGCCATTTCCTCCCTGCGGTACTATGGCTACACCTTC

V gene: TRBV28
D gene: TRBD1
J gene: TRBJ2-7
clone size: NA
CDR3 protein: CASSNRGPYEQYF
CDR3 DNA: TGTGCCAGCAGCAACAGGGGCCCCTACGAGCAGTACTTC

V gene: TRBV29-1
D gene: NA
J gene: TRBJ2-7
clone size: once
CDR3 protein: CSVVRGEQYF
CDR3 DNA: TGCAGCGTTGTGCGGGGCGAGCAGTACTTC

V gene: TRBV7-9
D gene: TRBD2
J gene: TRBJ2-7
clone size: NA
CDR3 protein: CASSPPSGAYEQYF
CDR3 DNA: TGTGCCAGCAGCCCCCCTAGCGGGGCCTACGAGCAGTACTTC

V gene: TRBV18
D gene: NA
J gene: TRBJ1-2
clone size: medium-sized
CDR3 protein: CASSPVENYGYTF
CDR3 DNA: TGTGCCAGCTCACCGGTGGAGAACTATGGCTACACCTTC

V gene: TRBV2
D gene: TRBD2
J gene: TRBJ2-2
clone size: NA
CDR3 protein: CASSEQPWTSQPGELFF
CDR3 DNA: TGTGCCAGCAGTGAGCAGCCCTGGACTAGCCAGCCCGGGGAGCTGTTTTTT

V gene: TRBV9
D gene: NA
J gene: TRBJ2-1
clone size: once
CDR3 protein: CASSVPDGSRRSYNEQFF
CDR3 DNA: TGTGCCAGCAGCGTACCCGACGGGTCCAGGCGCTCGTACAATGAGCAGTTCTTC

V gene: TRBV7-9
D gene: NA
J gene: TRBJ1-2
clone size: few
CDR3 protein: CASSGDLYGYTF
CDR3 DNA: TGTGCCAGCAGCGGGGACCTCTATGGCTACACCTTC

V gene: TRBV10-3
D gene: TRBD2
J gene: TRBJ2-2
clone size: once
CDR3 protein: CAISEGTSGSSNTGELFF
CDR3 DNA: TGTGCCATCAGTGAGGGGACTAGCGGGAGTTCGAACACCGGGGAGCTGTTTTTT

V gene: TRBV6-4
D gene: NA
J gene: TRBJ2-5
clone size: NA
CDR3 protein: CARRGRAPETQYF
CDR3 DNA: TGTGCCAGGAGGGGGAGGGCCCCAGAGACCCAGTACTTC

V gene: TRBV6-6
D gene: NA
J gene: TRBJ1-1
clone size: NA
CDR3 protein: CASASGGHNTEAFF
CDR3 DNA: TGTGCCAGCGCAAGCGGGGGACATAACACTGAAGCTTTCTTT

V gene: TRBV5-1
D gene: TRBD1
J gene: TRBJ1-2
clone size: NA
CDR3 protein: CASGPGQGNYGYTF
CDR3 DNA: TGCGCCAGCGGTCCGGGACAGGGGAACTATGGCTACACCTTC

V gene: TRBV7-2
D gene: NA
J gene: TRBJ2-4
clone size: NA
CDR3 protein: CASSFDGGAGNIQYF
CDR3 DNA: TGTGCCAGCAGCTTTGATGGGGGGGCGGGAAACATTCAGTACTTC

V gene: TRBV9
D gene: NA
J gene: TRBJ2-4
clone size: NA
CDR3 protein: CASSVGVSGWGENIQYF
CDR3 DNA: TGTGCCAGCAGCGTAGGGGTCAGCGGATGGGGCGAAAACATTCAGTACTTC

V gene: TRBV7-8
D gene: TRBD1
J gene: TRBJ2-6
clone size: NA
CDR3 protein: CASSSTAGQGAGWANVLTF
CDR3 DNA: TGTGCCAGCAGCTCCACGGCGGGACAGGGGGCTGGCTGGGCCAACGTCCTGACTTTC

V gene: TRBV28
D gene: TRBD2
J gene: TRBJ2-2
clone size: NA
CDR3 protein: CASSFGGRFGRENTGELFF
CDR3 DNA: TGTGCCAGCAGTTTTGGCGGACGATTCGGGAGGGAAAACACCGGGGAGCTGTTTTTT

V gene: TRBV19
D gene: TRBD1
J gene: TRBJ1-5
clone size: NA
CDR3 protein: CASSPQALQGPTGWAQHF
CDR3 DNA: TGTGCCAGTAGTCCCCAGGCCCTACAGGGGCCCACCGGGTGGGCCCAGCATTTT

V gene: TRBV10-3
D gene: NA
J gene: TRBJ2-2
clone size: NA
CDR3 protein: CAISGGPSNTGELFF
CDR3 DNA: TGTGCCATCAGTGGGGGCCCGTCAAACACCGGGGAGCTGTTTTTT

V gene: TRBV27
D gene: NA
J gene: TRBJ2-7
clone size: NA
CDR3 protein: CASREGGGISEQYF
CDR3 DNA: TGTGCCAGCAGAGAGGGGGGAGGGATTTCCGAGCAGTACTTC

V gene: TRBV28
D gene: NA
J gene: TRBJ1-1
clone size: NA
CDR3 protein: CASSLGRYNTEAFF
CDR3 DNA: TGTGCCAGCAGTTTAGGCAGGTACAACACTGAAGCTTTCTTT

V gene: TRBV4-2
D gene: NA
J gene: TRBJ2-2
clone size: NA
CDR3 protein: CASSPPDARTGELFF
CDR3 DNA: TGTGCCAGCAGCCCTCCGGACGCGAGAACCGGGGAGCTGTTTTTT

V gene: TRBV5-4
D gene: NA
J gene: TRBJ2-5
clone size: few
CDR3 protein: CASSLDQGRQETQYF
CDR3 DNA: TGTGCCAGCAGCTTGGATCAGGGTCGACAAGAGACCCAGTACTTC

V gene: TRBV10-3
D gene: NA
J gene: TRBJ2-5
clone size: NA
CDR3 protein: CAIRGQSQETQYF
CDR3 DNA: TGTGCCATCCGAGGACAGTCCCAAGAGACCCAGTACTTC

V gene: TRBV29-1
D gene: NA
J gene: TRBJ2-1
clone size: NA
CDR3 protein: CSVDVAASYNEQFF
CDR3 DNA: TGCAGCGTTGACGTAGCAGCCTCCTACAATGAGCAGTTCTTC

V gene: TRBV5-1
D gene: NA
J gene: TRBJ2-2
clone size: few
CDR3 protein: CASTTTGRTGELFF
CDR3 DNA: TGCGCCAGCACCACGACAGGAAGGACCGGGGAGCTGTTTTTT

V gene: TRBV27
D gene: TRBD2
J gene: TRBJ2-1
clone size: NA
CDR3 protein: CATRSPDLAGVGEQFF
CDR3 DNA: TGTGCCACTAGGTCCCCAGACCTAGCGGGAGTAGGAGAGCAGTTCTTC

V gene: TRBV25-1
D gene: TRBD1
J gene: TRBJ1-2
clone size: NA
CDR3 protein: CASVNRGQATF
CDR3 DNA: TGTGCCAGCGTCAACAGGGGGCAGGCCACCTTC

V gene: TRBV13
D gene: NA
J gene: TRBJ2-7
clone size: NA
CDR3 protein: CASSGRGPGGSYEQYF
CDR3 DNA: TGTGCCAGCAGCGGAAGAGGGCCCGGCGGCAGCTACGAGCAGTACTTC

V gene: TRBV28
D gene: TRBD2
J gene: TRBJ2-4
clone size: NA
CDR3 protein: CASSLGAGVQNIQYF
CDR3 DNA: TGTGCCAGCAGTTTAGGGGCGGGAGTTCAAAACATTCAGTACTTC

V gene: TRBV28
D gene: TRBD1
J gene: TRBJ2-7
clone size: NA
CDR3 protein: CASSLRQGVAYEQYF
CDR3 DNA: TGTGCCAGCAGTTTACGGCAGGGGGTCGCCTACGAGCAGTACTTC

V gene: TRBV6-1
D gene: NA
J gene: TRBJ1-5
clone size: NA
CDR3 protein: CASSEASLFDQPQHF
CDR3 DNA: TGTGCCAGCAGTGAAGCCTCCCTATTCGATCAGCCCCAGCATTTT

V gene: TRBV9
D gene: NA
J gene: TRBJ1-2
clone size: once
CDR3 protein: CASSEELPRANYGYTF
CDR3 DNA: TGTGCCAGCAGCGAGGAGCTGCCGAGAGCTAACTATGGCTACACCTTC

V gene: TRBV28
D gene: NA
J gene: TRBJ1-2
clone size: NA
CDR3 protein: CASSIEQRYGYTF
CDR3 DNA: TGTGCCAGCAGTATAGAGCAGAGATATGGCTACACCTTC

V gene: TRBV6-5
D gene: NA
J gene: TRBJ1-4
clone size: NA
CDR3 protein: CASSYWGAGEKLFF
CDR3 DNA: TGTGCCAGCAGTTACTGGGGGGCGGGGGAAAAACTGTTTTTT

V gene: TRBV2
D gene: NA
J gene: TRBJ2-5
clone size: once
CDR3 protein: CASSDRSLKRETQYF
CDR3 DNA: TGTGCCAGCAGTGACAGGTCTCTTAAGAGAGAGACCCAGTACTTC

V gene: TRBV7-9
D gene: TRBD2
J gene: TRBJ2-1
clone size: once
CDR3 protein: CASSPKKRLAGSHNEQFF
CDR3 DNA: TGTGCCAGCAGCCCAAAAAAGAGACTAGCGGGGTCCCACAATGAGCAGTTCTTC

V gene: TRBV7-9
D gene: NA
J gene: TRBJ2-7
clone size: NA
CDR3 protein: CASSTPQEGYEQYF
CDR3 DNA: TGTGCCAGCAGCACCCCTCAGGAGGGCTACGAGCAGTACTTC